This record concerns one TCR beta chain sequence. Its specificity is not known. The data were taken from a study of cytomegalovirus exposure and HLA in healthy donors. Study outcomes and limitations: Fewer N-insertions (relative to the roughly 670-donor mean) were reportedly seen in an Asian-associated ancestry cluster in a later analysis. Most subjects had HLA-A and HLA-B alleles reportedly predicted accurately by TCR beta sequences. The study found most TCR sequences rare, yet found some public TCRs in many donors.

PCR amplification relied on 60 Vbeta primers (plus 13 Jbeta primers). Authors' methods: In a later analysis, around 11 million of 75 million to 90 million unique beta chains occurred in at least two donors. Sequencing was performed with immunoSEQ multiplex PCR; in TCRdb, only in-frame clones are kept and a portion is missing. The V and J calls and clone size come from that table; D and trimming were worked out from the DNA. The repertoire holds more than 90,000 clones, with around 85% as singletons. This TCR came from a man younger than 40 in good health and CMV-seronegative. The sample consisted of PBMCs.

CDR3 protein: CASSGTGTGYSYEQYF. The CDR3 nucleotides read TGTGCCAGCAGTGGGACCGGGACAGGCTACAGCTACGAGCAGTACTTC. The V call is TRBV25-1, the J call TRBJ2-7, with 8 bases lining up with TRBD1. The CDR3 sequence is 16 residues long. Germline V gives CDR1 MGHDK, CDR2 SYGVNS. Trimming removed 4 bases from V and 3 bases from J; junction bases left unmatched: 11.